What follows are 29 T cell receptor beta chains derived from one specimen sequenced in a study of glioma-infiltrating T cells. Using RNA template, CDR3s of TCR alpha and beta were amplified with iRepertoire arm-PCR. Using its own MiXCR run on the multiplex PCR reads, TCRdb lists one record per CDR3 protein. The repertoire has 300,000 to 400,000 distinct CDR3 sequences, more than 35% of them found once; the top ten carry around 13%. The specimen was glioma tissue, nonneoplastic brain tissue, or PBMCs (not recorded which). The receptors stem from a human donor with low-grade glioma or glioblastoma, undergoing nonglioma brain surgery, or in good health (not recorded which).

Notes on this clonotype: A much larger clone is a single base away; this may be a read error. The chain couples TRBV15 to TRBJ1-2; no reliable D call. Germline V gives CDR1 LNHNV, CDR2 YYDKDF (reference sequence). Deletions cut 5 bases from V and 8 bases from J, with 21 bases between. The CDR3 runs to 15 residues. In DNA form, the CDR3 reads TGTGCCACCAGCCTGCGGGGTTATTCAACGAGAGGCTACACCTTC. The encoded protein is CATSLRGYSTRGYTF. The full variable domain, with the rest looked up from reference TRBV15 and TRBJ1-2, is DAMVIQNPRYQVTQFGKPVTLSCSQTLNHNVMYWYQQKSSQAPKLLFHYYDKDFNNEADTPDNFQSRRPNTSFCFLDIRSPGLGDTAMYLCATSLRGYSTRGYTFGSGTRLTVV.

The table lists this clonotype with a few counts. The chain links TRBV7-2 to TRBJ2-5; D call uncertain. CDR3 length: 15 amino acids. Germline V gives CDR1 SGHTA, CDR2 FQGNSA. Trimming left V 5 bases short and J 13 bases short, with 26 bases between. This chain's CDR3 is CASSVTPNPDPGRYF. The CDR3 DNA reads TGTGCCAGCAGCGTCACTCCCAATCCGGATCCCGGAAGGTACTTC.

This clonotype was seen repeatedly, ten times or more. The J gene is TRBJ2-3, the V gene TRBV28; TRBD2 matches 13 bases. This CDR3 comprises 16 residues. CDR1 and CDR2 from the germline V gene are MDHEN and SYDVKM. The junction had 4 bases not matched to a gene; V was cut back by 5 bases and J by 2 bases. CDR3 loop: CASSPGTSGITDTQYF. The CDR3 bases are TGTGCCAGCAGTCCCGGGACTAGCGGGATCACAGATACGCAGTATTTT.

In its sample, this clonotype was seen many times. The junction departs from germline at one end; a sequencing error may be responsible. The chain couples TRBV20-1 to TRBJ1-4, with D maybe TRBD1 (6 bases). The CDR3 has 14 amino acids. Germline lookup yields CDR1 DFQATT and CDR2 SNEGSKA (reference sequence). CDR3: CSARGDLGGEKLFF. DNA of the CDR3: TGCAGTGCCAGAGGGGATCTGGGGGGCGAAAAACTGTTTTTT.

The chain couples TRBV7-2 to TRBJ1-4; D is unresolved. Germline V gene lookup returns CDR1 SGHTA and CDR2 FQGNSA. The germline V and J ends were trimmed by 6 bases and 4 bases, with 15 bases remaining between them. The CDR3 loop spans 15 amino acids. CDR3 region: CASSISPHSNEKLFF. In nucleotides, the CDR3 is TGTGCCAGCAGTATCAGTCCGCACAGTAATGAAAAACTGTTTTTT.

The chain links TRBV12-3 or TRBV12-4 to TRBJ1-1, with unresolved D. The CDR3 runs to 14 residues. The V gene lost 6 bases and the J gene lost 0 bases, with 11 bases spanning the gap. CDR3 region: CASRSGLLNTEAFF. CDR3 sequence (DNA): TGTGCCAGCAGGAGCGGCCTCCTGAACACTGAAGCTTTCTTT.

V and J are TRBV5-5 and TRBJ1-2; the D gene is possibly TRBD1 (5 bases). The V end lost 4 bases, the J end lost 4 bases, and 17 bases lay between the germline ends. The CDR3 is made up of 15 amino acids. Germline lookup yields CDR1 SGHKS and CDR2 YYEKEE (reference sequence). The CDR3 reads CASSPSPGAPYGYTF. CDR3 DNA: TGTGCCAGCAGCCCATCTCCCGGGGCCCCCTATGGCTACACCTTC.

Concerning this clonotype: A much larger clonotype is one base distant, so this may be a read error. V and J are TRBV6-6 and TRBJ1-2; 10 bases map to TRBD1. This CDR3 spans 17 amino acids. The junction had 16 bases not matched to a gene; V was cut back by 0 bases and J by 12 bases. Per germline, CDR1 MNHNY and CDR2 SVGAGI (reference sequence). CDR3 residues: CASSYSIGGQGIRGHTF. CDR3 bases: TGTGCCAGCAGTTACTCGATAGGGGGACAGGGGATTCGGGGCCACACCTTC.

The rearrangement joins TRBV5-4 to TRBJ2-7; no clear D. V lost 1 base, J lost 5 bases, and 10 bases lay in between. The germline V gene encodes CDR1 SGHNT and CDR2 YYREEE (reference sequence). The CDR3 totals 13 residues. The CDR3: CASSLLLVDEQYF. The CDR3 DNA is TGTGCCAGCAGCTTGCTTCTAGTCGACGAGCAGTACTTC.

The V and J genes are TRBV28 and TRBJ1-2, with no clear D. V dropped 5 bases and J dropped 6 bases, with 13 bases sitting between them. The CDR3 has 13 residues. CDR1 is MDHEN, CDR2 SYDVKM, per germline. This chain's CDR3 is CASSRPARDGYTF. Here the CDR3 DNA reads TGTGCCAGCAGTCGGCCGGCGAGGGATGGCTACACCTTC.

About this clonotype itself: Being one base from a much bigger clone, this may be a read error. V gene TRBV6-5 combines with J gene TRBJ2-6; D could derive from TRBD1 or TRBD2 (5 bases each). The CDR3 extends over 16 amino acids. The germline CDR1 and CDR2 sequences are MNHEY and SVGAGI. The CDR3 coding sequence is TGTGCCAGCACTAGGTCCGGGACGACTGGGGCCAACGTCCCGACTTTC. Its translation is CASTRSGTTGANVPTF.

Details on this clonotype: An end of the junction does not agree with germline; a read error may underlie this. The rearrangement uses TRBV2 and TRBJ1-1; 10 nucleotides line up with TRBD1. Germline CDR1 is SNHLY and CDR2 is FYNNEI. CDR3 length: 16 amino acids. CDR3 bases: TGTGCCAGCAGTGACCCGGGACAGGGGCTGAACACTAAAGCTTTCTTT. This codes for CASSDPGQGLNTKAFF. Full variable domain (outside the CDR3, taken from reference TRBV2 and TRBJ1-1): EPEVTQTPSHQVTQMGQEVILRCVPISNHLYFYWYRQILGQKVEFLVSFYNNEISEKSEIFDDQFSVERPDGSNFTLKIRSTKLEDSAMYFCASSDPGQGLNTKAFFGQGTRLTVV.

The V gene is TRBV12-3 or TRBV12-4, the J gene TRBJ2-3, with TRBD2 identical over 14 bases. V shed 5 bases, J shed 5 bases, and the junction held 6 bases outside the gene matches. This CDR3 region has 16 residues. CDR3 sequence: CASSPPTSGRVDTQYF. The CDR3 bases are TGTGCCAGCAGTCCGCCGACTAGCGGGAGGGTAGATACGCAGTATTTT.

As for this clonotype: The CDR3 end shows no conserved phenylalanine or tryptophan, and so a read error is likely. J is TRBJ2-1 and V is TRBV20-1; 7 nucleotides align to TRBD2. CDR1 and CDR2 from the germline V gene are DFQATT and SNEGSKA (reference sequence). This CDR3 spans 14 amino acids. Trimming took 3 bases from V and 3 from J; bases not matched to a gene: 5. The CDR3 nucleotides are TGCAGTGCTAGCTGGGAGCGGGGCTACAATGAGCAGTTCCTC. Its protein product is CSASWERGYNEQFL.

The chain recombines TRBV28 with TRBJ1-2, with 9 bases lining up with TRBD1. Germline V lookup: CDR1 MDHEN, CDR2 SYDVKM. V was clipped by 6 bases and J by 3 bases; unmatched bases: 5. This CDR3 contains 14 residues. The CDR3 is CASRGTGIYYGYTF. The CDR3 DNA sequence: TGTGCCAGCAGGGGGACAGGGATCTACTATGGCTACACCTTC.

The rearrangement uses TRBV27 and TRBJ1-5, with D possibly matching TRBD1 (6 bases). The CDR3 totals 14 residues. Trimming left V 10 bases short and J 9 bases short, with 22 bases between. CDR1 is MNHEY, CDR2 SMNVEV, per germline (reference sequence). CDR3 protein: CANSLRGGPGPQHF. The CDR3, as DNA: TGTGCCAACAGCCTCAGGGGCGGGCCGGGGCCCCAGCATTTT.

This rearrangement joins TRBV27 to TRBJ1-2; D is unclear. The CDR3 runs to 13 residues. V lost 6 bases and J 5 bases, leaving 13 bases between the germline ends. The V gene's germline CDR1 is MNHEY and CDR2 SMNVEV (reference sequence). The CDR3 DNA follows: TGTGCCAGCAGCCAAGAGTCGGTTTATGGCTACACCTTC. Its protein is CASSQESVYGYTF.

This clonotype was counted ten times or more. For the CDR3, the DNA is TGTGCCAGCAGTCTGACAGGGGAAGGTGATGAGCAGTTCTTC. Amino acids: CASSLTGEGDEQFF. The chain combines TRBV28 with TRBJ2-1; 8 bases match TRBD1. Unmatched junction bases numbered 8, after V lost 5 bases and J lost 8 bases. The length of the CDR3 is 14 residues. Looked up from germline, CDR1 is MDHEN and CDR2 is SYDVKM.

With respect to this clonotype: Mismatch with germline at one junction end may stem from a read error. This rearrangement joins TRBV14 to TRBJ2-7; the D is unclear. Germline CDR1 is SGHDN and CDR2 is FVKESK. The length of the CDR3 is 13 residues. The CDR3 protein is CASSQVLLGEQCF. Here the CDR3 DNA reads TGTGCCAGCAGCCAAGTTCTACTGGGCGAGCAGTGCTTC.

As regards this clonotype: Being one base from a much bigger clone, this may be a read error. The V gene is TRBV24-1, the J gene TRBJ2-7; D unresolved. Germline values: CDR1 KGHDR, CDR2 SFDVKD. There are 14 residues in the CDR3. CDR3 sequence: CASSELCMTGEQYF. The CDR3 DNA follows: TGTGCCAGCAGTGAATTGTGCATGACGGGCGAGCAGTACTTC.

The chain carries TRBV20-1 and TRBJ1-3, with 10 bases lining up with TRBD1. CDR3 size: 16 residues. The V gene's germline CDR1 is DFQATT and CDR2 SNEGSKA (reference sequence). J lost 2 bases, V lost 3 bases, and 7 bases had no gene match. This chain's CDR3 is CSASLLGQGTGNTIYF. The CDR3 DNA reads as TGCAGTGCTAGCCTGTTGGGACAGGGGACTGGAAACACCATATATTTT.

This clonotype turned up a few times. This chain links TRBV5-4 with TRBJ2-1, with TRBD2 matching over 9 bases. Per germline, CDR1 SGHNT and CDR2 YYREEE (reference sequence). The CDR3 sequence is 17 residues long. The ends lost 0 bases at V and 2 bases at J; junction bases unmatched: 6. The CDR3 here is CASSLDIGTSTYNEQFF. The CDR3, as DNA: TGTGCCAGCAGCTTGGATATAGGGACTAGCACCTACAATGAGCAGTTCTTC.

This clonotype was seen a handful of times. The chain is built from TRBV5-1 and TRBJ1-2; TRBD1 aligns across 8 bases. From germline, CDR1 is SGHRS and CDR2 YFSETQ. This CDR3 has 15 amino acids. J lost 2 bases, V lost 5 bases, and 8 bases had no gene match. As DNA, the CDR3 is TGCGCCAGCAGTTCCACCCGACAGGGGAACTATGGCTACACCTTC. Translating gives CASSSTRQGNYGYTF.

J is TRBJ1-2 and V is TRBV29-1, with 8 bases aligning to TRBD1. The CDR3 covers 13 residues. V was clipped by 5 bases and J by 14 bases; unmatched bases: 16. Germline V lookup: CDR1 SQVTM, CDR2 ANQGSEA. Here the CDR3 DNA reads TGCAGCGTTTTAAGCGTCAGGGGGCTTGGTAGGACCTTC. Translated, it gives CSVLSVRGLGRTF.

The table lists this clonotype with many counts. The chain links TRBV27 to TRBJ2-7; D may be TRBD1 or TRBD2 (5 bases each). The V end lost 0 bases, the J end lost 2 bases, and 11 bases lay between the germline ends. The CDR3 is 15 residues long. The germline V gene has CDR1 MNHEY and CDR2 SMNVEV (reference sequence). This CDR3 reads CASSLSGENTYEQYF. CDR3 bases: TGTGCCAGCAGTTTATCAGGGGAGAACACCTACGAGCAGTACTTC.

In nucleotides, the CDR3 is TGTGCCAGCAGTTACCCGTGGGCAGATTTAAACTATGGCTACACCTTC. It specifies CASSYPWADLNYGYTF. J is TRBJ1-2 and V is TRBV6-2 or TRBV6-3; no clear D. The CDR3 runs 16 residues. V was trimmed by 2 bases and J by 2 bases, leaving 15 bases between them. Germline CDR1 MNHEY, CDR2 SVGEGT.

This clonotype was seen many times. The chain is built from TRBV12-3 or TRBV12-4 and TRBJ2-1, with 7 nucleotides matching TRBD2. V lost 3 bases to trimming and J lost 6 bases; unmatched junction nucleotides: 5. The CDR3 extends over 14 amino acids. CDR3 in amino acids: CASSFSSGSNEQFF. DNA for the CDR3: TGTGCCAGCAGTTTTAGTAGCGGGTCCAATGAGCAGTTCTTC.

For this clonotype: An end of the junction differs from the germline gene, which may be a read error. The gene calls are TRBV6-2 or TRBV6-3 and TRBJ1-1; no definite D call. The length of the CDR3 is 12 residues. CDR1 MNHEY and CDR2 SVGEGT come from the germline V gene. The CDR3 region has the DNA TGTGCCAGCAGTGACCTGTACACTGAAGCTCTCTTT. As protein: CASSDLYTEALF.

CDR3 protein: CASRVSDWSNTEAFF. CDR3 coding DNA: TGTGCCAGCAGGGTGTCCGACTGGTCGAACACTGAAGCTTTCTTT. The chain joins TRBV28 to TRBJ1-1; D uncertain. CDR3 length: 15 amino acids. Germline CDR1 reads MDHEN; CDR2 reads SYDVKM. V lost 6 bases and J 1 base, leaving 15 bases between the germline ends.